This TCR beta chain was recovered during a study of cytomegalovirus exposure and HLA in healthy donors. Trimming took off 1 base at V and 5 bases at J, with 16 bases between the two ends. The germline V gene has CDR1 SQVTM and CDR2 ANQGSEA. The CDR3 is 15 amino acids. The count of this clone is one. PCR employed 60 Vbeta and 13 Jbeta primers. TCRdb's copy holds only in-frame clones and misses some; the assay was immunoSEQ multiplex PCR. The sample includes 90,000 to 110,000 clones, roughly 70% seen only once; the top ten take approximately 8.4%. This TCR was recovered from a man aged 35 to 55 in good health and CMV-seronegative. V is TRBV29-1 and J is TRBJ2-3; unclear D gene. Sequenced input: PBMCs. The CDR3 protein is CSVEGVYQDGDTQYF. The CDR3 DNA sequence: TGCAGCGTTGAAGGGGTCTATCAGGATGGAGATACGCAGTATTTT.